This entry lists 19 T cell receptor beta chains sequenced from one sample in a study of naive CD8 T cells in extremely preterm neonates. Elective cesarean births at 37-41 weeks, without labor or membrane rupture, supplied the cord blood. Profiling relied on immunoSEQ multiplex PCR, and the TCRdb table lists in-frame clones only, not all of them. The sample carries 7,400 or so clones, about 98% recorded once. Source material: naive CD8+ T cells from cord blood. These receptors were taken from a newborn in good health.

This clone was counted a single time. The V and J genes are TRBV4-1 and TRBJ2-1; 8 bases line up with TRBD2. The CDR3 loop spans 16 amino acids. Germline CDR1 is MGHRA and CDR2 is YSYEKL. After removal of 0 bases from V and 7 bases from J, the junction contained 8 bases not matched to a gene. CDR3 in amino acids: CASSQDVGGGLNEQFF. Written as DNA, the CDR3 is TGCGCCAGCAGCCAAGATGTCGGGGGGGGTTTAAATGAGCAGTTCTTC.

This chain joins TRBV30 and TRBJ2-7; the D gene is possibly TRBD2 (5 bases). There are 16 residues in the CDR3. Between the trimmed V and J ends, which lost 4 bases and 4 bases, there was a span of 23 bases. The V gene's germline CDR1 is GTSNPN and CDR2 SVGIG (reference sequence). The CDR3 reads CAWTLQDGVNQYEQYF. CDR3 sequence (DNA): TGTGCCTGGACCCTGCAGGACGGGGTCAACCAATACGAGCAGTACTTC.

The V call is TRBV7-9, the J call TRBJ2-3; D is unresolved. Germline V gene lookup returns CDR1 SEHNR and CDR2 FQNEAQ (reference sequence). The length of the CDR3 is 12 residues. V shed 4 bases and J shed 2 bases, with 4 bases lying between them. CDR3 nucleotide sequence: TGTGCCAGCAGCTCCTACACAGATACGCAGTATTTT. Translation gives CASSSYTDTQYF. Together with reference TRBV7-9 and TRBJ2-3, the CDR3 gives the full variable domain: DTGVSQNPRHKITKRGQNVTFRCDPISEHNRLYWYRQTLGQGPEFLTYFQNEAQLEKSRLLSDRFSAERPKGSFSTLEIQRTEQGDSAMYLCASSSYTDTQYFGPGTRLTVL.

CDR3 bases: TGTGCCAGCAGTTTACAGGAGAACACTGAAGCTTTCTTT. It specifies CASSLQENTEAFF. The gene calls are TRBV6-5 and TRBJ1-1; tentative D call: TRBD1 (5 bases). CDR1 is MNHEY and CDR2 is SVGAGI in the germline V gene. CDR3 size: 13 residues. Deletions cut 4 bases from V and 1 base from J, with 7 bases between.

V gene TRBV12-5 combines with J gene TRBJ2-3; 13 bases line up with TRBD2. J was trimmed by 6 bases and V by 6 bases; bases with no gene match: 6. CDR3 length equals 15 residues. CDR1 and CDR2 from the germline V gene are LGHNT and FRNRAP. The CDR3 region is CASGLAGGPRDTQYF. The DNA for the CDR3 is TGTGCTAGTGGACTAGCGGGGGGGCCGAGGGATACGCAGTATTTT. Combining the CDR3 with reference TRBV12-5 and TRBJ2-3 gives the whole variable domain DARVTQTPRHKVTEMGQEVTMRCQPILGHNTVFWYRQTMMQGLELLAYFRNRAPLDDSGMPKDRFSAEMPDATLATLKIQPSEPRDSAVYFCASGLAGGPRDTQYFGPGTRLTVL.

This clone was found once. The chain links TRBV19 to TRBJ2-5, with TRBD2 matching 9 bases. Trimming removed 3 bases from V and 2 bases from J; junction bases left unmatched: 4. The CDR3 has 15 residues. Germline loops: CDR1 LNHDA, CDR2 SQIVND (reference sequence). The CDR3 DNA reads TGTGCCAGTAGTATCGGGACTAGCCTACAAGAGACCCAGTACTTC. This codes for CASSIGTSLQETQYF. Full variable domain (rest looked up from reference TRBV19 and TRBJ2-5): DGGITQSPKYLFRKEGQNVTLSCEQNLNHDAMYWYRQDPGQGLRLIYYSQIVNDFQKGDIAEGYSVSREKKESFPLTVTSAQKNPTAFYLCASSIGTSLQETQYFGPGTRLLVL.

The chain's CDR3 is CASSPSITGFTEAFF. The CDR3 DNA reads TGTGCCAGCAGTCCTTCAATTACAGGGTTCACTGAAGCTTTCTTT. The rearrangement joins TRBV6-5 to TRBJ1-1, with D perhaps matching TRBD1 (6 bases). The CDR3 is made up of 15 amino acids. V was trimmed by 5 bases and J by 4 bases, leaving 17 bases between them. CDR1 is MNHEY, CDR2 SVGAGI, per germline.

The CDR3 DNA sequence: TGTGCTAGTGGTTTCTCTAGCGGGGGGGCGAGAGGGGCCAACGTCCTGACTTTC. It translates to CASGFSSGGARGANVLTF. V is TRBV12-5 and J is TRBJ2-6, with 12 bases matching TRBD2. The CDR3 is 18 residues long. Trimming removed 3 bases from V and 4 bases from J; junction bases left unmatched: 7. In germline, CDR1 is LGHNT, CDR2 FRNRAP. The complete variable domain, with remaining parts taken from reference TRBV12-5 and TRBJ2-6, reads DARVTQTPRHKVTEMGQEVTMRCQPILGHNTVFWYRQTMMQGLELLAYFRNRAPLDDSGMPKDRFSAEMPDATLATLKIQPSEPRDSAVYFCASGFSSGGARGANVLTFGAGSRLTVL.

V usage is TRBV7-6 and J usage is TRBJ2-1; 11 bases are shared with TRBD2. V lost 5 bases to trimming and J lost 5 bases; unmatched junction nucleotides: 11. Germline V lookup: CDR1 SGHVS, CDR2 FNYEAQ. The CDR3 runs to 17 residues. CDR3 sequence (DNA): TGTGCCAGCAGCCTTATAGCGGGGGGGCCTAGGCACAATGAGCAGTTCTTC. It is translated as CASSLIAGGPRHNEQFF.

This rearrangement joins TRBV28 to TRBJ1-5, with D possibly matching TRBD1 (5 bases). This CDR3 has 15 amino acids. The germline V gene has CDR1 MDHEN and CDR2 SYDVKM. Trimming took off 10 bases at V and 5 bases at J, with 21 bases between the two ends. CDR3 region: CATLQAGVRDQPQHF. For the CDR3, the DNA is TGTGCCACCCTACAGGCGGGAGTTAGGGATCAGCCCCAGCATTTT.

V is TRBV19 and J is TRBJ2-1; TRBD2 matches 8 bases. Germline V gene data show CDR1 as LNHDA and CDR2 as SQIVND (reference sequence). J was trimmed by 7 bases and V by 5 bases; bases with no gene match: 10. The CDR3 loop spans 15 amino acids. The CDR3 protein is CASSPGTRTINEQFF. The DNA of the CDR3 is TGTGCCAGTAGTCCCGGGACTAGAACAATAAATGAGCAGTTCTTC. Full variable domain (remainder filled in from reference TRBV19 and TRBJ2-1): DGGITQSPKYLFRKEGQNVTLSCEQNLNHDAMYWYRQDPGQGLRLIYYSQIVNDFQKGDIAEGYSVSREKKESFPLTVTSAQKNPTAFYLCASSPGTRTINEQFFGPGTRLTVL.

This clone was detected once. V usage is TRBV4-1 and J usage is TRBJ2-7, with 9 bases that match TRBD1. J gave up 2 bases and V 2 bases, and 4 bases lay outside the gene matches. The CDR3 is 15 residues long. The germline CDR1 and CDR2 sequences are MGHRA and YSYEKL. The CDR3 is CASSQTQGATYEQYF. For the CDR3, the DNA is TGCGCCAGCAGCCAAACACAGGGGGCCACCTACGAGCAGTACTTC.

The chain links TRBV30 to TRBJ2-7, with TRBD2 identical over 16 bases. The ends lost 4 bases at V and 5 bases at J; junction bases unmatched: 8. This CDR3 has 16 residues. Germline assignment: CDR1 GTSNPN and CDR2 SVGIG (reference sequence). CDR3 sequence: CAWNPGLAGGPNEQYF. In DNA form, the CDR3 reads TGTGCCTGGAATCCGGGACTAGCGGGGGGGCCTAACGAGCAGTACTTC.

This chain joins TRBV11-1 and TRBJ2-5; TRBD2 is a possible D gene (5 bases). The germline gives CDR1 SGHAT, CDR2 FQDESV (reference sequence). Between the trimmed V and J ends, which lost 5 bases and 2 bases, there was a span of 6 bases. The length of the CDR3 is 12 residues. CDR3 residues: CASSPGQETQYF. CDR3 coding DNA: TGTGCCAGCAGCCCGGGACAAGAGACCCAGTACTTC.

The V and J genes are TRBV20-1 and TRBJ2-1; D is perhaps TRBD2 (6 bases). The length of the CDR3 is 11 residues. The V gene lost 5 bases and the J gene lost 6 bases, with 8 bases spanning the gap. Germline lookup yields CDR1 DFQATT and CDR2 SNEGSKA (reference sequence). This chain's CDR3 is CSAHGGNEQFF. CDR3 coding DNA: TGCAGTGCTCACGGGGGCAATGAGCAGTTCTTC.

The chain joins TRBV19 to TRBJ1-1; D might be TRBD1 (5 bases). Trimming removed 3 bases from V and 5 bases from J, with 16 bases in between. The CDR3 extends over 15 amino acids. The germline V gene has CDR1 LNHDA and CDR2 SQIVND (reference sequence). CDR3 coding DNA: TGTGCCAGTAGTATTGGGGCAGCCCCTGGGACTGAAGCTTTCTTT. Its protein product is CASSIGAAPGTEAFF.

The rearrangement links TRBV6-5 to TRBJ2-7; D not resolved. CDR3 length equals 11 residues. Germline V gene data show CDR1 as MNHEY and CDR2 as SVGAGI. V was pared by 8 bases and J by 6 bases, with 11 bases between. CDR3 residues: CASGSSGEQYF. Written as DNA, the CDR3 is TGTGCCAGCGGATCCTCAGGCGAGCAGTACTTC.

The chain is built from TRBV13 and TRBJ1-2; D gene uncertain. CDR3 length: 12 amino acids. The V gene lost 5 bases and the J gene lost 4 bases, with 8 bases spanning the gap. Germline V gene data show CDR1 as PRHDT and CDR2 as FYEKMQ (reference sequence). In nucleotides, the CDR3 is TGTGCCAGCAGCAGCGGGGTCTATGGCTACACCTTC. Encoded protein: CASSSGVYGYTF.

This rearrangement joins TRBV12-5 to TRBJ2-5; 8 nucleotides match TRBD2. The V and J ends lost 6 bases and 0 bases, in that order; junction bases with no gene match: 6. Germline CDR1 and CDR2: LGHNT and FRNRAP. The CDR3 has 15 residues. DNA for the CDR3: TGTGCTAGTGGCCGAGCGGGGGAGGACCAAGAGACCCAGTACTTC. This encodes CASGRAGEDQETQYF.